Sequencing of this TCR beta chain was carried out in a study of tumor and adjacent non-tumor tissue in lung cancer (dated by TCRdb to about 2018). Some background on the complete study: Of the cohort, over 9 patients had adenocarcinoma, 2 had squamous cell carcinoma and 1 had small cell lung cancer. Sequencing produced approximately 130 million productive TCRbeta reads in total, an average of approximately 4.5 million reads per sample. TCRbeta CDR3 sequencing was performed on a few dozen paired specimens, with one tumor sample and one normal lung sample collected per patient. The roughly 15 enrolled patients, of whom around 10 were men and 5 were women, were aged about 31 to 76 years and were diagnosed with TNM stage I to III disease. Bulk TCRbeta repertoires were compared between lung tumor tissue and matched distant non-tumor lung tissue obtained from 15 or so lung cancer patients.

Reading from cysteine to phenylalanine, the CDR3 counts 17 amino acids. The CDR3 DNA has 51 bases and is translated from base 1. CDR1 and CDR2, looked up from the germline V gene, are LGHNA and YNFKEQ. Remarks on this clonotype: What antigen it recognizes has not been identified. At one boundary the junction diverges from the germline segment, which might be a read error.

Bulk unsorted tissue served as the source for RNA extraction, and RNA quality was assessed using a NanoDrop ND-1000 and an Agilent 2100. Normal lung samples were distant non-tumor tissue taken more than 3 cm from the tumor edge. All donors had newly diagnosed lung cancer, had not received prior chemotherapy, and were admitted for thoracic surgery in China between August and November 2014. The study excluded patients who had received radiotherapy or chemotherapy before or who had another cancer at the same time. Pieces of surgical tissue measuring roughly 1-2.3 cm3 were kept in RNAlater solution and stored at -80 degrees C until use. On the study overall, not on this receptor specifically: The top 100 clones accounted for a significantly larger cumulative portion of the repertoire in normal lung than in tumor tissue. TCR diversity was significantly higher in younger patients, and greater tumor TCR diversity was associated with shorter overall survival and shorter disease-free survival. Peripheral blood was not sequenced, so blood TCRbeta repertoires were not examined in the lung cancer patients of the study. The methods do not name the sequencing platform or mention unique molecular identifiers. Tumor tissue showed significantly greater TCR diversity (inverse Simpson) than normal lung tissue (roughly 430 vs 170, P = 0.0075, Mann-Whitney U test). The cohort had only about 15 patients, and the authors noted that larger samples and more detailed clinical data are needed.

Library prep was done by multiplex PCR. TCRdb lists the instrument as Illumina HiSeq 2500. TCRbeta libraries were built by three rounds of nested PCR using primers (Table S4), following protocols modified from ARM-PCR. Before sequencing, PCR products of 200-500 bp were excised from the gel and purified with the QIAquick gel extraction kit. Per the authors' processing: Trimmomatic was used to clean the reads, FLASH merged the cleaned reads into complete CDR3 sequences, and MiTCR assigned the sequences to V(D)J germline segments. VDJtools was used to compute clonal diversity as the inverse Simpson's index. A read counted as productive if the sequence was in-frame and lacked a premature stop codon. In-frame beta chains were kept once TCRdb had trimmed the public reads at Q25 with fastp and called clones with MiXCR. Merged by CDR3 protein, the rows form single entries marked with the most common genes and DNA. For this entry, the V and J calls and clone size follow TCRdb and not the study's own pipeline. Across this sample there are roughly 69,000 distinct CDR3 sequences, with under 80% seen only once. Around 45% of the sample comes from the top ten.

The sequencing input was distant non-tumor lung tissue. This receptor was taken from a man between 60 and 75 years old with non-small cell lung cancer. The chain is assembled from TRBV4-2 and TRBJ2-2; confidence is insufficient to name the D gene. At the DNA level, the sequence is TGTGCCAGTAGCCAAGAAAATCCAGCGTTGAACACCTGGGAGCTGTTTTTT. It translates to CASSQENPALNTWELFF.